Below, 16 T cell receptor beta chains from the same sample are listed, as sequenced in a study of regulatory T cells in long-lasting Graves disease. Sample time point: persistent/refractory GD, antithyroid drugs over 5 years with positive TRAb. The TCR library was prepared using RNA isolated from PBMCs. With iRepertoire HTBI primers and Arm-PCR of CDR3 regions, TCR beta libraries were built. In TCRdb, the multiplex PCR reads were re-called with MiXCR into one record per CDR3 protein. Counted here are around 340,000 distinct CDR3 sequences, about 19% occurring once; the ten biggest clones make up 25% to 30%. The sample consisted of peripheral blood mononuclear cells (PBMCs), taken when the disease was refractory, from a patient treated with antithyroid drugs. The receptors derive from a female donor with Graves disease.

This clonotype was recorded many times. V is TRBV10-3 and J is TRBJ2-2, with TRBD2 matching over 10 bases. CDR1 ENHRY and CDR2 SYGVKD come from the germline V gene. The CDR3 is made up of 15 amino acids. Trimming cost V 6 bases and J 0 bases; bases outside gene matches: 1. Here the CDR3 reads CAIRLAGTNTGELFF. The CDR3 nucleotides read TGTGCCATCAGACTAGCGGGGACGAACACCGGGGAGCTGTTTTTT.

The chain is built from TRBV6-5 and TRBJ1-1; no definite D call. V was clipped by 4 bases and J by 10 bases, with 19 bases between them. This CDR3 comprises 14 residues. Germline V lookup: CDR1 MNHEY, CDR2 SVGAGI. Here the CDR3 DNA reads TGTGCCAGCAGTTTGTCCGGGCCCCGTTCGCGAGCTTTCTTT. This gives the protein CASSLSGPRSRAFF.

There are a few counts of this clonotype. The chain has TRBV14 and TRBJ1-1, with D tentatively TRBD1 (5 bases). Trimming took off 0 bases at V and 3 bases at J, with 14 bases between the two ends. The CDR3 is 16 residues long. Germline V gene sequence: CDR1 SGHDN, CDR2 FVKESK. Written as DNA, the CDR3 is TGTGCCAGCAGCCAAGATGGACGGACAAGGGACACTGAAGCTTTCTTT. Residues: CASSQDGRTRDTEAFF.

This clonotype was detected many times. The J gene is TRBJ1-5, the V gene TRBV27, with D possibly TRBD1 on 6 matching bases. This CDR3 has 18 residues. V shed 5 bases and J shed 4 bases, with 24 bases lying between them. Germline V gene data show CDR1 as MNHEY and CDR2 as SMNVEV (reference sequence). The CDR3 reads CASSTQMGVGGTNQPQHF. CDR3 nucleotide sequence: TGTGCCAGCAGTACACAAATGGGGGTAGGAGGGACAAATCAGCCCCAGCATTTT.

The genes are TRBV5-1 and TRBJ2-7; possibly TRBD1 for D (6 bases). The ends were cut back, 2 bases at V and 0 bases at J, with 9 bases in the middle. From germline, CDR1 is SGHRS and CDR2 YFSETQ. This CDR3 is 14 amino acids long. The CDR3 is CASSFHRASYEQYF. The CDR3 nucleotides are TGCGCCAGCAGCTTCCACAGGGCCTCCTACGAGCAGTACTTC.

The table lists this clonotype with many counts. The chain links TRBV12-3 or TRBV12-4 to TRBJ2-7, with 12 bases lining up with TRBD1. This CDR3 comprises 14 residues. The V and J ends lost 5 bases and 5 bases, in that order; junction bases with no gene match: 4. The CDR3 sequence: CASSLGQGAHEQYF. The CDR3 nucleotides read TGTGCCAGCAGTCTGGGACAGGGGGCGCACGAGCAGTACTTC.

V gene TRBV6-1 combines with J gene TRBJ2-7, with TRBD2 as a possible D gene (7 bases). This CDR3 is built from 14 residues. Germline lookup yields CDR1 MNHNS and CDR2 SASEGT. Trimming took 10 bases from V and 9 from J, leaving 25 bases between them. CDR3 nucleotide sequence: TGTGCCACAACCGGGACTAACACGTTGGGGGCGCAGTACTTC. Its translation is CATTGTNTLGAQYF.

This clonotype came up a few times. The chain couples TRBV20-1 to TRBJ1-6; D not certain. Trimming took off 0 bases at V and 7 bases at J, with 7 bases between the two ends. Germline V gene data show CDR1 as DFQATT and CDR2 as SNEGSKA (reference sequence). CDR3 length equals 13 residues. CDR3 in amino acids: CSARDLRNSPLHF. The CDR3 bases are TGCAGTGCTAGAGATTTAAGAAATTCACCCCTCCACTTT.

J is TRBJ1-1 and V is TRBV20-1; D is unresolved. Trimming cost V 2 bases and J 4 bases, with 17 bases left between them. CDR1 DFQATT and CDR2 SNEGSKA come from the germline V gene (reference sequence). The CDR3 has 15 residues. Here the CDR3 reads CSARNRCKLGTEAFF. The CDR3 DNA sequence: TGCAGTGCTAGAAATAGGTGCAAGCTGGGCACTGAAGCTTTCTTT.

This clonotype was counted at least ten times. This rearrangement joins TRBV3-1 to TRBJ1-6, with a weak D call TRBD1 (5 bases). Germline V gene lookup returns CDR1 LGHDT and CDR2 YNNKEL (reference sequence). Between the trimmed V and J ends, which lost 1 base and 4 bases, there was a span of 8 bases. The CDR3 is 15 amino acids. The CDR3 protein is CASSQGGTYNSPLHF. CDR3 DNA sequence: TGTGCCAGCAGCCAAGGCGGGACTTATAATTCACCCCTCCACTTT.

This clonotype was counted many times. This chain connects TRBV28 to TRBJ1-5; no firm D call. The CDR3 contains 16 residues. Germline V CDR1 and CDR2: MDHEN, SYDVKM. V gave up 6 bases and J gave up 1 base, with 16 bases separating them. CDR3 region: CASSPIQARSNQPQHF. CDR3 coding DNA: TGTGCCAGCAGCCCTATCCAGGCCAGGAGCAATCAGCCCCAGCATTTT. Supplemented by reference TRBV28 and TRBJ1-5, the full variable domain reads DVKVTQSSRYLVKRTGEKVFLECVQDMDHENMFWYRQDPGLGLRLIYFSYDVKMKEKGDIPEGYSVSREKKERFSLILESASTNQTSMYLCASSPIQARSNQPQHFGDGTRLSIL.

This chain uses TRBV6-1 with TRBJ2-5; D is perhaps TRBD1 or TRBD2 (5 bases each). Germline V gene sequence: CDR1 MNHNS, CDR2 SASEGT. Trimming left V 6 bases short and J 1 base short, with 18 bases between. The CDR3 extends over 16 amino acids. CDR3 coding DNA: TGTGCCAGCAGCCTGGGACCGGGGTTGCTCCAAGAGACCCAGTACTTC. The encoded protein is CASSLGPGLLQETQYF.

CDR3 sequence: CSARVAGGFNQPQHF. In DNA, the CDR3 is TGCAGTGCTAGAGTGGCGGGGGGCTTCAATCAGCCCCAGCATTTT. J is TRBJ1-5 and V is TRBV20-1; D is perhaps TRBD1 (6 bases). Germline-derived CDR1 and CDR2 are DFQATT and SNEGSKA (reference sequence). Trimming shortened V by 1 base and J by 3 bases, and 13 bases separated the two germline ends. This CDR3 contains 15 residues.

This clonotype was observed a handful of times. A much larger clone lies one base from this, so it may be a read error. Written as DNA, the CDR3 is TGTGCCAGCAGCTACGGACCGAGCTCCTACGGGCAGTACTTC. Protein sequence: CASSYGPSSYGQYF. V gene TRBV12-3 or TRBV12-4 combines with J gene TRBJ2-7; D is undetermined. CDR3 length equals 14 residues.

Only a few counts were recorded for this clonotype. The chain employs TRBV24-1 and TRBJ2-2; D is unresolved. The CDR3 contains 13 residues. Trimming removed 5 bases from V and 5 bases from J, with 8 bases in between. The germline V gene encodes CDR1 KGHDR and CDR2 SFDVKD. CDR3 sequence (DNA): TGTGCCACCAGTGCAGTGCAAACCGGGGAGCTGTTTTTT. As protein: CATSAVQTGELFF.

This clonotype was detected only a few times. The gene calls are TRBV20-1 and TRBJ1-2; a weak D match, TRBD1 (6 bases). Per the germline V gene, CDR1 is DFQATT and CDR2 is SNEGSKA (reference sequence). Deletions cut 1 base from V and 5 bases from J, with 17 bases between. The CDR3 loop spans 15 amino acids. CDR3 residues: CSARAPGVGVYGYTF. The DNA for the CDR3 is TGCAGTGCTAGAGCCCCAGGGGTGGGGGTTTATGGCTACACCTTC.